This T cell receptor beta chain was identified in a study of blood T cell repertoires in COVID-19. As for the study in general: The United States, Italy and Spain supplied acute and convalescent COVID-19 samples. Sample material is recorded as cDNA or gDNA derived from T cells, B-cell-depleted T cells, or PBMCs.

V lost 0 bases to trimming and J lost 6 bases, with 5 bases between them. The CDR3 is 12 residues long. Germline V gives CDR1 SGDLS, CDR2 YYNGEE. On this clone itself: Other DNA sequences within the sample encode an identical CDR3.

In the original processing: From reference gene primer amplification, estimates of nucleated cell counts were derived. Data came from immunoSEQ multiplex PCR; TCRdb stores just in-frame clones and leaves some out. V, J and clone size were drawn from that table, and D and trimming were deduced from the DNA. The table records roughly 100,000 clones, roughly 79% of them present only once. This sequence originates from a woman between 65 and 79 years old with acute or convalescent COVID-19. Material: peripheral blood. The V gene is TRBV9, the J gene TRBJ2-3, with D possibly matching TRBD2 (5 bases). For the CDR3, the DNA is TGTGCCAGCAGCGTAGGAGGGGATACGCAGTATTTT. Encoded protein: CASSVGGDTQYF.